These 23 T cell receptor beta chains came from one sample sequenced in a study of T-cell reconstitution after alpha-beta-depleted transplantation in children. Preparation of the TCRbeta library used unique molecular identifiers. TCRdb re-derived calls from the PCR reads in MiXCR, one entry per CDR3 protein. The table includes some 200,000 distinct CDR3 sequences, 7% to 9% detected once. The sample was PBMCs, mostly from graft donor cells, taken 360 days after TCRalphabeta/CD19-depleted stem cell transplant. The receptors were sampled from a male patient between 2 and 10 years old who had a stem cell transplant for acute myeloid leukemia, so the T cells may come from the graft donor.

There are a few counts of this clonotype. V and J are TRBV7-3 and TRBJ2-3; 7 bases align to TRBD2. The V gene end was trimmed by 5 bases and the J gene end by 10 bases; junction bases not matched to a gene: 9. The CDR3 totals 13 residues. Per the germline V gene, CDR1 is SGHTA and CDR2 is FQGTGA. CDR3 sequence reads: CASSPPGLVAQYF. The CDR3 DNA is TGTGCCAGCAGCCCCCCCGGACTAGTCGCGCAGTATTTT.

This clonotype was seen ten or more times. The V and J genes are TRBV12-3 or TRBV12-4 and TRBJ2-7; TRBD1 agrees at 10 bases. There are 14 residues in the CDR3. Trimming at V came to 2 bases and at J to 4 bases, leaving 2 bases not matched to a gene. The CDR3 loop is CASSLSGQGYEQYF. CDR3 coding DNA: TGTGCCAGCAGTTTATCGGGACAGGGGTACGAGCAGTACTTC.

This clonotype appeared many times. This CDR3 reads CASSSPTSGIDEQFF. Here the CDR3 DNA reads TGTGCCAGCTCCTCCCCGACTAGCGGGATAGATGAGCAGTTCTTC. The V and J genes are TRBV12-3 or TRBV12-4 and TRBJ2-1; 11 positions agree with TRBD2. J lost 8 bases, V lost 8 bases, and 11 bases had no gene match. The CDR3 has 15 amino acids.

This clonotype has ten or more counts. The chain has TRBV27 and TRBJ1-5; 8 bases line up with TRBD1. The CDR3 is 14 amino acids. V was pared by 5 bases and J by 7 bases, with 7 bases of the junction left unmatched. Germline CDR1 reads MNHEY; CDR2 reads SMNVEV (reference sequence). The CDR3 reads CASSRGTGNQPQHF. The CDR3 DNA reads as TGTGCCAGCAGTCGAGGGACAGGTAACCAGCCCCAGCATTTT.

This clonotype was recorded at least ten times. V and J are TRBV12-3 or TRBV12-4 and TRBJ2-3, with no clear D. The CDR3 extends over 13 amino acids. V dropped 4 bases and J dropped 2 bases, with 7 bases sitting between them. Here the CDR3 DNA reads TGTGCCAGCAGTTCCTTCCCCACAGATACGCAGTATTTT. It yields the protein CASSSFPTDTQYF.

The table lists this clonotype with a few counts. The chain is built from TRBV12-3 or TRBV12-4 and TRBJ2-4; no reliable D call. This CDR3 is 14 amino acids long. V lost 3 bases and J lost 8, with 14 bases in between. CDR3 in DNA: TGTGCCAGCAGTTTTCGTGTTCCCCGGGACATTCAGTACTTC. Its protein is CASSFRVPRDIQYF.

This clonotype was counted at least ten times. The rearrangement uses TRBV4-1 and TRBJ2-1; 9 positions agree with TRBD2. Germline-derived CDR1 and CDR2 are MGHRA and YSYEKL. Trimming cost V 3 bases and J 9 bases; bases outside gene matches: 15. There are 17 residues in the CDR3. CDR3 nucleotide sequence: TGCGCCAGCAGCCAGGGGGGGCGGGCTAGCGGGATAGGTGAGCAGTTCTTC. Protein sequence: CASSQGGRASGIGEQFF.

In this sample, this clonotype turned up many times. CDR3 sequence: CASSSRQGAGANVLTF. The CDR3 DNA is TGTGCCAGCAGCTCGAGACAGGGGGCTGGGGCCAACGTCCTGACTTTC. The chain carries TRBV7-8 and TRBJ2-6; 9 bases map to TRBD1. V was pared by 4 bases and J by 2 bases, with 3 bases of the junction left unmatched. The CDR3 has 16 residues. CDR1 and CDR2 (germline): SGHVS, FQNEAQ.

The chain couples TRBV7-9 to TRBJ1-1; 7 nucleotides match TRBD1. The CDR3 is made up of 15 amino acids. With V trimmed by 2 bases and J by 1 base, 4 bases remained unmatched. Per germline, CDR1 SEHNR and CDR2 FQNEAQ (reference sequence). The CDR3 DNA reads TGTGCCAGCAGCTTACGAGGGGGCCCGAACACTGAAGCTTTCTTT. This gives the protein CASSLRGGPNTEAFF.

This clonotype occurred a few times. This chain connects TRBV28 to TRBJ2-7; 10 nucleotides agree with TRBD2. The J segment lost 3 bases and the V segment lost 6 bases, leaving 23 bases of the junction unmatched. Per germline, CDR1 MDHEN and CDR2 SYDVKM. This CDR3 has 20 amino acids. This CDR3 reads CASSSPTGIGASGRIYEQYF. CDR3 nucleotide sequence: TGTGCCAGCAGCTCCCCGACAGGGATCGGGGCTAGCGGGAGAATCTACGAGCAGTACTTC.

This clonotype was counted many times. One junction end does not reproduce the germline sequence, and a read error may be involved. The DNA of the CDR3 is TGCAGTACTAGGGGGCGCGGGGCCACAGATACGCAGTATTTT. It yields the protein CSTRGRGATDTQYF. The chain uses TRBV20-1 and TRBJ2-3, with D maybe TRBD1 (7 bases). The CDR3 totals 14 residues. Germline V gene lookup returns CDR1 DFQATT and CDR2 SNEGSKA (reference sequence).

This clonotype was seen many times. V is TRBV12-3 or TRBV12-4 and J is TRBJ2-5; D is uncertain. Trimming pared 3 bases from V and 5 bases from J, leaving 7 bases between. The CDR3 spans 12 residues. This CDR3 is CASSFEGETQYF. CDR3 bases: TGTGCCAGCAGTTTTGAAGGGGAGACCCAGTACTTC.

This clonotype was recorded a few times. The chain couples TRBV6-2 or TRBV6-3 to TRBJ1-1; 9 nucleotides agree with TRBD1. Germline CDR1 is MNHEY and CDR2 is SVGEGT. V dropped 6 bases and J dropped 5; count of bases not matched to a gene: 13. The CDR3 sequence is 16 residues long. CDR3 nucleotide sequence: TGTGCCAGCAGAAACGGACAGGGGTTTATTCGGACTGAAGCTTTCTTT. It codes for CASRNGQGFIRTEAFF.

In DNA, the CDR3 is TGTGCCATCAGTGAGTCGAACCCACGCGGCCCCACCGGGGAGCTGTTTTTT. Translating gives CAISESNPRGPTGELFF. J is TRBJ2-2 and V is TRBV10-3; D is uncertain. V lost 0 bases, J lost 4 bases, and 15 bases lay in between. The CDR3 totals 17 residues. Per the germline V gene, CDR1 is ENHRY and CDR2 is SYGVKD.

This clonotype was detected many times. This chain uses TRBV9 with TRBJ1-1; the match to TRBD1 covers 8 bases. This CDR3 is 14 amino acids long. V shed 0 bases, J shed 6 bases, and the junction held 4 bases outside the gene matches. Germline CDR1 reads SGDLS; CDR2 reads YYNGEE. DNA for the CDR3: TGTGCCAGCAGCGTAGCAGGACAGGGAGCTGAAGCTTTCTTT. It is translated as CASSVAGQGAEAFF.

The rearrangement uses TRBV9 and TRBJ1-4; 9 nucleotides match TRBD1. The CDR3 runs 13 residues. V dropped 4 bases and J dropped 15; count of bases not matched to a gene: 10. CDR1 is SGDLS, CDR2 YYNGEE, per germline. The CDR3 sequence: CASSSRGQGEMFF. The CDR3 DNA reads as TGTGCCAGCAGCTCACGGGGACAGGGCGAAATGTTTTTT.

This clonotype was counted only a few times. V usage is TRBV6-2 or TRBV6-3 and J usage is TRBJ2-7; 10 nucleotides line up with TRBD2. This CDR3 region has 17 residues. The V gene end was trimmed by 2 bases and the J gene end by 9 bases; junction bases not matched to a gene: 16. Germline-derived CDR1 and CDR2 are MNHEY and SVGEGT. The CDR3 nucleotides read TGTGCCAGCAGTTACAGTCTTGGACTAGCGGAGATCCCTGTGCAGTACTTC. Translating gives CASSYSLGLAEIPVQYF.

The chain carries TRBV18 and TRBJ2-5; the D gene is possibly TRBD2 (5 bases). V dropped 3 bases and J dropped 3 bases, with 8 bases sitting between them. This CDR3 is built from 13 residues. CDR1 and CDR2 from the germline V gene are KGHSH and LQKENI. Here the CDR3 reads CASSPYGEETQYF. The CDR3 DNA reads TGTGCCAGCTCACCTTACGGGGAAGAGACCCAGTACTTC.

V is TRBV2 and J is TRBJ2-5; 7 bases align to TRBD1. Germline values: CDR1 SNHLY, CDR2 FYNNEI. This CDR3 has 12 residues. Unmatched junction bases numbered 1, after V lost 7 bases and J lost 2 bases. The CDR3 loop reads CASIQGQETQYF. CDR3 nucleotide sequence: TGTGCCAGCATACAGGGGCAAGAGACCCAGTACTTC.

This clonotype has more than one count but fewer than ten. The chain combines TRBV4-2 with TRBJ1-5; weak D call: TRBD1 (5 bases). In germline, CDR1 is LGHNA, CDR2 YNFKEQ. Between the trimmed V and J ends, which lost 1 base and 1 base, there was a span of 29 bases. The CDR3 is 22 residues long. In DNA form, the CDR3 reads TGTGCCAGCAGCCAAGTACAGGATGGGGGTTGGGGCACCCGTTTGAGCAATCAGCCCCAGCATTTT. This sequence encodes CASSQVQDGGWGTRLSNQPQHF.

This rearrangement joins TRBV7-2 to TRBJ1-3; a possible D gene is TRBD1 (5 bases). Trimming stripped 1 base from V and 0 bases from J, with 10 bases between. Looked up from germline, CDR1 is SGHTA and CDR2 is FQGNSA. The CDR3 extends over 16 amino acids. The CDR3 nucleotides are TGTGCCAGCAGCTTAGACCCGACAGCCTCTGGAAACACCATATATTTT. This gives the protein CASSLDPTASGNTIYF.

Only a few counts were recorded for this clonotype. V is TRBV3-1 and J is TRBJ2-1; the match to TRBD2 covers 7 bases. V trimming: 6 bases; J trimming: 6 bases; junction bases outside the gene matches: 11. The CDR3 covers 15 residues. Germline V lookup: CDR1 LGHDT, CDR2 YNNKEL (reference sequence). CDR3 protein: CASRGGGGPFNEQFF. As DNA, the CDR3 is TGTGCCAGCAGGGGGGGGGGAGGGCCGTTCAATGAGCAGTTCTTC.

The V gene is TRBV5-1, the J gene TRBJ1-1; no reliable D call. With 2 bases removed from V and 0 bases from J, the gap between germline ends came to 8 bases. Germline V gene data show CDR1 as SGHRS and CDR2 as YFSETQ. The CDR3 runs to 14 residues. CDR3 residues: CASSFRTVNTEAFF. CDR3 nucleotides: TGCGCCAGCAGCTTCCGGACGGTGAACACTGAAGCTTTCTTT.